The rows below give T cell receptor beta chains drawn from one sample of a study of shared clonotypes between healthy human individuals. Some clones are missing from TCRdb's copy, which holds only in-frame ones; the method was immunoSEQ multiplex PCR. The sample records more than 400,000 clones, more than 95% being singletons. The sequencing input was naive CD4+ T cells sorted from blood. Receptor source: a woman aged 25 to 39 in good health. CDR3s include the opening cysteine and the closing phenylalanine or tryptophan. The D gene is left open where the match is weak. Rows give clone size only sometimes, using once, few, many, or a class for an expanded clone.

clone_size	v_call	d_call	j_call	cdr3_aa	cdr3_nt
.	TRBV7-9	.	TRBJ2-2	CASSARLVRATGELFF	TGTGCCAGCAGCGCCCGACTAGTAAGGGCCACCGGGGAGCTGTTTTTT
.	TRBV5-4	.	TRBJ2-1	CASSHDGGSSYNEQFF	TGTGCCAGCAGCCATGACGGCGGAAGCTCCTACAATGAGCAGTTCTTC
.	TRBV28	TRBD1	TRBJ2-7	CASSLPPGQGIYEQYF	TGTGCCAGCAGTTTACCTCCGGGACAGGGAATTTACGAGCAGTACTTC
.	TRBV5-1	TRBD1	TRBJ1-4	CASSITGQRALGEKLFF	TGCGCCAGCAGCATTACGGGACAGCGGGCCCTAGGGGAAAAACTGTTTTTT
few	TRBV10-3	TRBD1	TRBJ1-2	CAIKGQGPGYTF	TGTGCCATAAAGGGACAGGGGCCTGGCTACACCTTC
.	TRBV30	.	TRBJ2-5	CAWRARDKETQYF	TGTGCCTGGAGGGCGCGGGACAAAGAGACCCAGTACTTC
.	TRBV18	TRBD2	TRBJ2-2	CASSSTVGSGTGTGELFF	TGTGCCAGCTCATCGACCGTTGGTAGCGGGACGGGCACCGGGGAGCTGTTTTTT
.	TRBV7-7	TRBD2	TRBJ2-5	CASSLSLAGETQYF	TGTGCCAGCAGCTTGAGTCTAGCGGGGGAGACCCAGTACTTC
.	TRBV28	TRBD1	TRBJ1-2	CASNAGTAINYGYTF	TGTGCCAGCAACGCCGGGACAGCAATAAACTATGGCTACACCTTC
.	TRBV2	.	TRBJ1-3	CAREQDRSSGNTIYF	TGTGCCAGAGAACAAGACAGATCCTCTGGAAACACCATATATTTT
once	TRBV7-3	TRBD2	TRBJ2-7	CASSLIGLAGGSYEQYF	TGTGCCAGCAGCTTAATAGGCCTAGCGGGAGGATCCTACGAGCAGTACTTC
.	TRBV10-3	.	TRBJ1-5	CAISGDSGNQPQHF	TGTGCCATCAGTGGCGACAGCGGCAATCAGCCCCAGCATTTT
.	TRBV5-1	.	TRBJ2-5	CASTLKGHRETQYF	TGCGCCAGCACCCTCAAGGGACATCGGGAGACCCAGTACTTC
.	TRBV28	.	TRBJ2-7	CASSPQGPQLSEQYF	TGTGCCAGCAGTCCTCAAGGACCGCAGTTGAGCGAGCAGTACTTC
.	TRBV28	.	TRBJ1-5	CASSIYQPQHF	TGTGCCAGCAGTATTTATCAGCCCCAGCATTTT
.	TRBV18	.	TRBJ1-1	CASSPNTEAFF	TGTGCCAGCTCCCCCAACACTGAAGCTTTCTTT
.	TRBV28	TRBD1	TRBJ1-3	CASGGQGRNTIYF	TGTGCCAGCGGGGGACAGGGGAGAAACACCATATATTTT
.	TRBV28	.	TRBJ2-2	CASSPPTETGELFF	TGTGCCAGCAGCCCCCCGACGGAGACCGGGGAGCTGTTTTTT
.	TRBV29-1	.	TRBJ2-1	CSAGVVVNEQFF	TGCAGCGCGGGAGTTGTAGTCAATGAGCAGTTCTTC
.	TRBV12-5	TRBD2	TRBJ2-3	CASGLGLAGDTQYF	TGTGCTAGTGGTTTGGGGTTAGCGGGAGATACGCAGTATTTT
.	TRBV5-1	.	TRBJ2-7	CASSPGLGDVYEQYF	TGCGCCAGCAGCCCGGGGTTAGGGGACGTCTACGAGCAGTACTTC
.	TRBV28	.	TRBJ1-3	CASSFTGGNTIYF	TGTGCCAGCAGTTTCACAGGGGGAAACACCATATATTTT
once	TRBV11-2	TRBD1	TRBJ1-5	CASSLGATQGQPQHF	TGTGCCAGCAGCTTAGGAGCAACACAGGGGCAGCCCCAGCATTTT
once	TRBV6-5	.	TRBJ1-6	CASRTGNSPLHF	TGTGCCAGCAGAACGGGTAATTCACCCCTCCACTTT
once	TRBV6-5	TRBD2	TRBJ2-1	CASSHLSGSGGEQFF	TGTGCCAGCAGTCACCTGAGCGGGAGTGGGGGTGAGCAGTTCTTC